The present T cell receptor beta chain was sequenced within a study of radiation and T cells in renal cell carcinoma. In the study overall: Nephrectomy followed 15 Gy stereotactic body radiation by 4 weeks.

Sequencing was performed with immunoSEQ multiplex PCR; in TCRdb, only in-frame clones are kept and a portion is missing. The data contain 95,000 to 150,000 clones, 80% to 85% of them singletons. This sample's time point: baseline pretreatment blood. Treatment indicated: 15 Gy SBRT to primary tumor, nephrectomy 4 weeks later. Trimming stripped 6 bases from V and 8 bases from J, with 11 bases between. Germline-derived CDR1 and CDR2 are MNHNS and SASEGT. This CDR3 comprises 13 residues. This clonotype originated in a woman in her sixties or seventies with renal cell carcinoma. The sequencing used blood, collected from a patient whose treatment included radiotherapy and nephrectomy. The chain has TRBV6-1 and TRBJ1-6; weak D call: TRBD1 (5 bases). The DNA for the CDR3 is TGTGCCAGCAGGGACATCTCTTATTCACCCCTCCACTTT. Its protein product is CASRDISYSPLHF.